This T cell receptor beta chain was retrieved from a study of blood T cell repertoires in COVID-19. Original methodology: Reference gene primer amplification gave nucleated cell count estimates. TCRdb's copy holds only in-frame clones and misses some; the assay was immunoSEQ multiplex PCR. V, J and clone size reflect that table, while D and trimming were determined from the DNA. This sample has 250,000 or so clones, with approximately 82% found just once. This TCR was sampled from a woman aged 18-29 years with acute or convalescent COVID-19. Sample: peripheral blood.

The CDR3 nucleotides read TGTGCCAGCAGCCAAGGGTGGGCGGGCTATGGCTACACCTTC. It codes for CASSQGWAGYGYTF. The chain links TRBV2 to TRBJ1-2; D gene uncertain. V was trimmed by 6 bases and J by 4 bases, leaving 15 bases between them. The CDR3 is made up of 14 amino acids. In germline, CDR1 is SNHLY, CDR2 FYNNEI.